This T cell receptor (beta chain) was sequenced during a study of early T cells in non-severe SARS-CoV-2 infection (dated by TCRdb to the early 2020s). In terms of the full investigation: Because TCR sequencing relied on bulk RNA taken from unsorted whole blood, pairing of alpha and beta chains was not possible.

Set within a cohort of healthcare workers in London, UK, this nested case-control study involved weekly PCR testing of nasopharyngeal swabs along with blood sampling. Healthcare workers were enrolled in the week of the UK lockdown, from 23 to 31 March 2020, and were followed every week for up to 16 weeks. What the research found in general, with its limitations: VDJdb matching was skewed toward anti-spike CD8 responses, so virus-specific expansions were likely underestimated and private and CD4 specificities were missed.

The protocol used for the library was 5' RACE. TCRdb lists the instrument as NextSeq 500. To correct for sequencing error and PCR bias, the TCR library protocol tagged individual cDNA molecules with unique molecular identifiers. Sequencing covered both TCR alpha and beta chains, and within each sample the abundances of alpha and beta sequences were tightly co-correlated. In the paper's pipeline: V gene, J gene and CDR3 annotation of TCR sequences was performed with Decombinator V4. Expanded TCRs were defined as changing significantly between any two time points under a Poisson model with p below 0.0001. Abundances of TCRs were expressed as counts per million after normalisation to the total number of TCRs sequenced in each sample. A search of VDJdb, accessed on 1 November 2021, was run for TCRs annotated to CMV, EBV and SARS-CoV-2, with TCRs annotated for multiple antigens excluded. TCRdb ran its own pipeline on the public reads, namely fastp trimming at Q25 and MiXCR clone calling, and kept in-frame beta chains. Here each entry gathers all rows of one CDR3 protein and keeps the most common genes and DNA. The V and J calls were determined by TCRdb, not by the authors. A total of about 48,000 distinct CDR3 sequences appear in this sample, 7.7% of them only once. Together, the top ten hold roughly 5% of the sample.

This clonotype has just a few counts. No antigen is known for it. No much larger clone exists at a distance of one base, and base qualities are not known. Sequenced: whole blood. This sequence originates from an adult who was a healthcare worker with PCR-confirmed SARS-CoV-2 infection or an uninfected control (not recorded which).

The sequenced DNA: TGTGCCAGCAGTCCGGACAGGGACACCTACGAGCAGTACTTC. This translates into CASSPDRDTYEQYF. The V and J genes are TRBV12-3 or TRBV12-4 and TRBJ2-7, with 8 junctional bases fitting TRBD1. From cysteine to phenylalanine, the CDR3 is 14 amino acids long. CDR3 DNA only is kept here, 42 bases in frame from base 1. For this chain, trimming is 5 bases at the V end and 2 bases at the J end, and the number of junction bases without a gene match is 5.